This T cell receptor (beta chain) derives from a study of cytomegalovirus exposure and HLA in healthy donors. Study-level findings and limits: Rare TCR sequences dominated, though some public TCRs recurred in many donors.

A note on this clone: Its antigen is undetermined.

Assay used: immunoSEQ multiplex PCR; TCRdb lists only in-frame clones, some missing. Of about 97,000 clones listed, roughly 94% were seen once; the top ten hold roughly 0.82%. Material: PBMCs. This TCR came from a woman aged 18-29 years in good health and CMV-seronegative.

The CDR3 DNA reads as TGTGCCAGCAGTTTACCCAGTGTCCACGAGCAGTACTTC. The encoded protein is CASSLPSVHEQYF. V is TRBV28 and J is TRBJ2-7; D gene uncertain. V was clipped by 2 bases and J by 5 bases, with 10 bases between them. The CDR3 is made up of 13 amino acids. Germline lookup yields CDR1 MDHEN and CDR2 SYDVKM. Filled out from reference TRBV28 and TRBJ2-7, the complete variable domain reads DVKVTQSSRYLVKRTGEKVFLECVQDMDHENMFWYRQDPGLGLRLIYFSYDVKMKEKGDIPEGYSVSREKKERFSLILESASTNQTSMYLCASSLPSVHEQYFGPGTRLTVT.